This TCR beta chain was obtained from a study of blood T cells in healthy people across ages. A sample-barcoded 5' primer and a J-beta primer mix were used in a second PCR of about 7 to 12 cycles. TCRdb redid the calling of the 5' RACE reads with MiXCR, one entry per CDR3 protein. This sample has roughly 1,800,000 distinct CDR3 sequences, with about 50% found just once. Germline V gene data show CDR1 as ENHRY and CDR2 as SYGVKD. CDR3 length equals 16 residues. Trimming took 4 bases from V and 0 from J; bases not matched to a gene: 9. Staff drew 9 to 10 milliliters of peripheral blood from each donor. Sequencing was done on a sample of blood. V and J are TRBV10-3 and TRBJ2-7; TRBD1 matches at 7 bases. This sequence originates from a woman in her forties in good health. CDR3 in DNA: TGTGCCATCAGTGGACAGGGTGGGGAAGGCTCCTACGAGCAGTACTTC. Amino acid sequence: CAISGQGGEGSYEQYF.